The 3 T cell receptor beta chains in this list originate from one sample, sequenced in a study of OX40 agonist ivuxolimab in advanced cancers. The data were produced by immunoSEQ multiplex PCR, yet TCRdb's version contains in-frame clones alone and is incomplete. The data hold 35,000 to 45,000 clones, with about 86% observed a single time. Specimen: CD4+ or CD8+ T cells sorted from blood, collected in a trial of the OX40 agonist ivuxolimab. Receptors were obtained from an adult with an advanced solid tumor such as melanoma, head and neck, liver or kidney cancer.

The CDR3 loop reads CASSVARTPQGTQYF. DNA of the CDR3: TGTGCCAGCAGCGTCGCCCGAACTCCCCAGGGTACGCAGTATTTT. The chain employs TRBV5-6 and TRBJ2-3; TRBD1 is a possible D gene (5 bases). Trimming cost V 4 bases and J 8 bases, with 20 bases left between them. Germline lookup yields CDR1 SGHDT and CDR2 YYEEEE. The CDR3 runs to 15 residues.

The chain joins TRBV7-8 to TRBJ2-7, with 7 bases matching TRBD1. The CDR3 runs to 15 residues. V shed 5 bases and J 0 bases; nucleotides not matched to a gene: 7. CDR1 and CDR2 (germline): SGHVS, FQNEAQ. CDR3: CASSPGQAPSYEQYF. CDR3 nucleotide sequence: TGTGCCAGCAGCCCAGGACAGGCACCCTCCTACGAGCAGTACTTC.

This clone was observed once. The chain links TRBV30 to TRBJ2-3; 7 positions agree with TRBD2. V shed 2 bases, J shed 2 bases, and the junction held 7 bases outside the gene matches. This CDR3 contains 15 residues. Germline lookup yields CDR1 GTSNPN and CDR2 SVGIG (reference sequence). DNA of the CDR3: TGTGCCTGGAGTTTAGCTAGCGGAGTCACAGATACGCAGTATTTT. It yields the protein CAWSLASGVTDTQYF.